The 32 T cell receptor beta chains in this list originate from one sample, sequenced in a study of blood T cells in healthy people across ages. It was with a sample-barcoded 5' primer and a J-beta primer mix that a second PCR of about 6 to 12 cycles was run. In TCRdb, the 5' RACE reads were re-called with MiXCR into one record per CDR3 protein. This sample has about 730,000 distinct CDR3 sequences; about 40% occur once, and the top ten carry around 20%. Sequences were obtained from blood. These receptors came from a woman aged 60-75 years in good health.

V gene TRBV4-3 combines with J gene TRBJ2-1; the D gene is possibly TRBD1 (5 bases). The length of the CDR3 is 17 residues. The germline V gene has CDR1 LGHNA and CDR2 YSLEER. Trimming left V 0 bases short and J 4 bases short, with 16 bases between. CDR3 protein: CASSQEVRQGPYNEQFF. CDR3 coding DNA: TGCGCCAGCAGCCAAGAGGTGCGGCAGGGCCCTTACAATGAGCAGTTCTTC.

This clonotype has a count of ten or more. The rearrangement links TRBV4-3 to TRBJ2-7; D is unclear. The ends were cut back, 0 bases at V and 6 bases at J, with 12 bases in the middle. The V gene's germline CDR1 is LGHNA and CDR2 YSLEER. The CDR3 loop spans 14 amino acids. The CDR3: CASSQDQVGGEQYF. As DNA, the CDR3 is TGCGCCAGCAGCCAAGATCAGGTGGGCGGCGAGCAGTACTTC.

Note on this clonotype: Compared with germline, one end of the junction differs, possibly owing to a read error. V and J are TRBV10-3 and TRBJ2-5; D is perhaps TRBD1 or TRBD2 (5 bases each). CDR1 ENHRY and CDR2 SYGVKD come from the germline V gene. The CDR3 covers 14 residues. DNA of the CDR3: TGTGCCATCAGTAAGTCGAGGGGAAAAGAGACCCAGTACTTC. It specifies CAISKSRGKETQYF.

The V gene is TRBV13, the J gene TRBJ2-5, with 7 bases identical to TRBD2. The CDR3 loop spans 15 amino acids. From germline, CDR1 is PRHDT and CDR2 FYEKMQ (reference sequence). The V and J ends lost 6 bases and 2 bases, in that order; junction bases with no gene match: 9. The CDR3 loop is CASRYREVGQETQYF. The CDR3 nucleotides read TGTGCCAGCAGGTATCGGGAGGTGGGTCAAGAGACCCAGTACTTC.

A single count supports this clonotype. The rearrangement joins TRBV7-3 to TRBJ1-2, with D unclear. Germline V gene sequence: CDR1 SGHTA, CDR2 FQGTGA. The CDR3 has 9 amino acids. Deletions cut 3 bases from V and 8 bases from J, with 1 base between. The CDR3 DNA sequence: TGTGCCAGCAGCTTCGGCTACACCTTC. Encoded protein: CASSFGYTF.

This clonotype was picked up many times. J is TRBJ1-2 and V is TRBV6-1; 8 bases agree with TRBD1. CDR3 size: 13 residues. Germline V gene data show CDR1 as MNHNS and CDR2 as SASEGT. J gave up 8 bases and V 4 bases, and 6 bases lay outside the gene matches. CDR3 residues: CASSVDRGGGYTF. CDR3 DNA sequence: TGTGCCAGCAGTGTCGACAGGGGAGGCGGCTACACCTTC.

This clonotype was seen only a few times. The chain carries TRBV11-3 and TRBJ2-3; TRBD1 might be the D (5 bases). The germline gives CDR1 SGHNT, CDR2 YENEEA. The CDR3 is 15 residues long. Deletions cut 3 bases from V and 0 bases from J, with 10 bases between. The CDR3 bases are TGTGCCAGCAGCTTCCAGGGTTATAGCACAGATACGCAGTATTTT. Protein sequence: CASSFQGYSTDTQYF.

This clonotype was counted between two and nine times. This sequence joins TRBV20-1 and TRBJ1-2, with TRBD1 matching 8 bases. Germline-derived CDR1 and CDR2 are DFQATT and SNEGSKA (reference sequence). This CDR3 spans 14 amino acids. Losses at the gene ends were 7 bases for V and 5 bases for J; bases not matched to a gene: 12. CDR3 loop: CSVPWQGASYGYTF. The CDR3 bases are TGCAGTGTTCCTTGGCAGGGGGCCTCTTATGGCTACACCTTC.

The rearrangement uses TRBV3-1 and TRBJ1-2, with a possible D match to TRBD1 (5 bases). This CDR3 contains 14 residues. Germline assignment: CDR1 LGHDT and CDR2 YNNKEL (reference sequence). V shed 1 base and J shed 2 bases, with 8 bases lying between them. The DNA of the CDR3 is TGTGCCAGCAGCCAAGCACGGGGCAACTATGGCTACACCTTC. The encoded protein is CASSQARGNYGYTF.

The chain uses TRBV5-1 and TRBJ2-3, with 10 bases lining up with TRBD2. The V and J ends lost 4 bases and 4 bases, in that order; junction bases with no gene match: 9. Per germline, CDR1 SGHRS and CDR2 YFSETQ. This CDR3 is built from 16 residues. CDR3 in amino acids: CASSPVTSGTADTQYF. Written as DNA, the CDR3 is TGCGCCAGCAGCCCCGTCACTAGCGGGACTGCAGATACGCAGTATTTT. Combining the CDR3 with reference TRBV5-1 and TRBJ2-3 gives the whole variable domain KAGVTQTPRYLIKTRGQQVTLSCSPISGHRSVSWYQQTPGQGLQFLFEYFSETQRNKGNFPGRFSGRQFSNSRSEMNVSTLELGDSALYLCASSPVTSGTADTQYFGPGTRLTVL.

V usage is TRBV7-2 and J usage is TRBJ2-3; 7 nucleotides align to TRBD1. The CDR3 extends over 14 amino acids. Per germline, CDR1 SGHTA and CDR2 FQGNSA. Trimming took 8 bases from V and 4 from J; bases not matched to a gene: 9. CDR3 residues: CASQQGNWADTQYF. The CDR3 nucleotides read TGTGCCAGCCAACAGGGGAATTGGGCAGATACGCAGTATTTT.

The genes are TRBV3-1 and TRBJ1-1, with TRBD1 matching over 7 bases. The ends lost 4 bases at V and 7 bases at J; junction bases unmatched: 6. The CDR3 extends over 13 amino acids. From germline, CDR1 is LGHDT and CDR2 YNNKEL (reference sequence). CDR3 sequence reads: CASSPWDSDEAFF. CDR3 DNA sequence: TGTGCCAGCAGCCCATGGGACAGCGATGAAGCTTTCTTT.

The chain joins TRBV5-1 to TRBJ2-1, with TRBD2 identical over 7 bases. J lost 6 bases, V lost 1 base, and 4 bases had no gene match. Germline V gene lookup returns CDR1 SGHRS and CDR2 YFSETQ. The CDR3 extends over 14 amino acids. The CDR3 coding sequence is TGCGCCAGCAGCTTGTTTAGCGGGCTCAATGAGCAGTTCTTC. This gives the protein CASSLFSGLNEQFF.

This chain links TRBV20-1 with TRBJ2-1, with TRBD2 as a possible D gene (6 bases). V was cut by 6 bases and J by 4 bases, with 19 bases left in between. This CDR3 comprises 15 residues. Germline-derived CDR1 and CDR2 are DFQATT and SNEGSKA (reference sequence). The CDR3 DNA reads as TGCAGTGCCACGGGACTGAGGGGACGATACAATGAGCAGTTCTTC. Translation: CSATGLRGRYNEQFF.

V is TRBV7-3 and J is TRBJ2-1; 7 bases line up with TRBD2. CDR1 SGHTA and CDR2 FQGTGA come from the germline V gene. The CDR3 has 14 residues. With 5 bases clipped from V and 10 bases from J, the junction kept 11 bases outside the gene matches. DNA of the CDR3: TGTGCCAGCAGCGGGAGGGACGGCTCTAGGGAGCAGTTCTTC. It translates to CASSGRDGSREQFF.

This clonotype was seen more than once but under ten times. The gene calls are TRBV20-1 and TRBJ1-6, with D possibly TRBD1 on 5 matching bases. The V gene's germline CDR1 is DFQATT and CDR2 SNEGSKA (reference sequence). CDR3 length: 14 amino acids. V was cut by 3 bases and J by 6 bases, with 12 bases left in between. As DNA, the CDR3 is TGCAGTGCTAGTTCGGGGCGGCGTAATTCACCCCTCCACTTT. Its protein is CSASSGRRNSPLHF.

This chain uses TRBV24-1 with TRBJ1-2; D uncertain. The germline V gene encodes CDR1 KGHDR and CDR2 SFDVKD. The CDR3 spans 15 residues. Trimming removed 7 bases at V and 6 bases at J, with 20 bases between. Written as DNA, the CDR3 is TGTGCCACCAGGGGATCCGGTGGAACGACGAATGGCTACACCTTC. Its translation: CATRGSGGTTNGYTF.

This clonotype was picked up a small number of times. V usage is TRBV24-1 and J usage is TRBJ2-7; the D gene could be TRBD1 or TRBD2 (5 bases each). Trimming took 8 bases from V and 3 from J, leaving 16 bases between them. The germline gives CDR1 KGHDR, CDR2 SFDVKD. The CDR3 is 14 amino acids. The CDR3 DNA reads as TGTGCCACCATCCTCCGGGGCCGATGCTACGAGCAGTACTTC. Its protein product is CATILRGRCYEQYF.

V and J are TRBV7-2 and TRBJ1-1, with TRBD1 identical over 9 bases. The CDR3 has 14 residues. The V and J ends lost 5 bases and 3 bases, in that order; junction bases with no gene match: 4. From germline, CDR1 is SGHTA and CDR2 FQGNSA. The CDR3 DNA sequence: TGTGCCAGCAGCGAACAGGGGGCCGACACTGAAGCTTTCTTT. Protein: CASSEQGADTEAFF.

The V call is TRBV6-5, the J call TRBJ2-4, with 7 bases matching TRBD1. The assigned J gene may be wrong: the sequence end matches TRBJ2-7 better. The CDR3 loop spans 14 amino acids. Germline V gene sequence: CDR1 MNHEY, CDR2 SVGAGI. In nucleotides, the CDR3 is TGTGCCAGCAGCCGACAGGGAGCACACTACGAGCAGTACTTC. It codes for CASSRQGAHYEQYF.

The chain combines TRBV28 with TRBJ2-7; no clear D. The CDR3 is 15 amino acids. The V and J ends lost 5 bases and 2 bases respectively, with 16 bases between them. CDR1 is MDHEN, CDR2 SYDVKM, per germline. The CDR3 nucleotides are TGTGCCAGCAGTGACGGTCGGACGGTCCCCTACGAGCAGTACTTC. Its translation: CASSDGRTVPYEQYF.

This chain links TRBV12-3 or TRBV12-4 with TRBJ2-5; possibly TRBD2 for D (6 bases). Trimming stripped 7 bases from V and 11 bases from J, with 23 bases between. The CDR3 has 14 residues. CDR3 in DNA: TGTGCCAGCACTTCACGGGGGTATGGAAATGAGCAGTACTTC. This translates into CASTSRGYGNEQYF.

The V call is TRBV7-2, the J call TRBJ2-1; 7 bases match TRBD2. V lost 2 bases and J lost 10; bases outside the gene matches: 5. The CDR3 contains 13 residues. The germline V gene has CDR1 SGHTA and CDR2 FQGNSA. CDR3 region: CASSLSWDYEQFF. The CDR3, as DNA: TGTGCCAGCAGCTTAAGTTGGGACTACGAGCAGTTCTTC.

This clonotype was seen only a few times. This chain connects TRBV11-2 to TRBJ2-1; D is perhaps TRBD1 or TRBD2 (6 bases each). Germline V gene sequence: CDR1 SGHAT, CDR2 FQNNGV. The V gene lost 6 bases and the J gene lost 5 bases, with 20 bases spanning the gap. The CDR3 loop spans 16 amino acids. CDR3 DNA: TGTGCCAGCAGGAGGGCGGGACAAATAACCAACAATGAGCAGTTCTTC. Residues: CASRRAGQITNNEQFF.

The chain is built from TRBV5-6 and TRBJ1-6; a possible D gene is TRBD1 (6 bases). Germline V gene lookup returns CDR1 SGHDT and CDR2 YYEEEE. V lost 5 bases and J 6 bases, leaving 15 bases between the germline ends. The CDR3 is 15 amino acids. The chain's CDR3 is CASRSRGAGNSPLHF. CDR3 coding DNA: TGTGCCAGCAGATCGCGGGGGGCCGGTAATTCACCCCTCCACTTT.

The genes are TRBV6-5 and TRBJ2-4, with 8 bases matching TRBD2. The end of the DNA is better explained by TRBJ2-7, so the J call may be wrong. This CDR3 contains 16 residues. The germline CDR1 and CDR2 sequences are MNHEY and SVGAGI. This chain's CDR3 is CASSSIAGSSSYEQYF. DNA for the CDR3: TGTGCCAGCAGTTCCATAGCGGGGTCCAGCTCCTACGAGCAGTACTTC.

The CDR3 DNA sequence: TGCGCCAGCACCGAGATAGGGGTGATGAACACTGAAGCTTTCTTT. Translation: CASTEIGVMNTEAFF. The V and J genes are TRBV5-1 and TRBJ1-1; D is perhaps TRBD1 (5 bases). This CDR3 has 15 residues. The germline V gene has CDR1 SGHRS and CDR2 YFSETQ. V shed 6 bases and J shed 0 bases, with 15 bases lying between them. The entire variable domain, with the rest obtained from reference TRBV5-1 and TRBJ1-1, is as follows: KAGVTQTPRYLIKTRGQQVTLSCSPISGHRSVSWYQQTPGQGLQFLFEYFSETQRNKGNFPGRFSGRQFSNSRSEMNVSTLELGDSALYLCASTEIGVMNTEAFFGQGTRLTVV.

This clonotype has just a few counts. The chain couples TRBV24-1 to TRBJ2-3; TRBD1 is a possible D gene (6 bases). Germline CDR1 and CDR2: KGHDR and SFDVKD. This CDR3 has 16 amino acids. V dropped 2 bases and J dropped 5 bases, with 16 bases sitting between them. CDR3 in DNA: TGTGCCACCAGTGATTGGGATACCTACAGGGTAGATACGCAGTATTTT. Protein: CATSDWDTYRVDTQYF.

Remarks on this clonotype: A much larger clone differs from this one at a single base, so this may be a read error. V gene TRBV7-9 combines with J gene TRBJ2-1, with 7 bases identical to TRBD1. The DNA end favors TRBJ2-7, so the J call may be wrong. The CDR3 totals 13 residues. CDR1 SEHNR and CDR2 FQNEAQ come from the germline V gene (reference sequence). The CDR3 loop is CASSPQGRYEQYF. The CDR3 DNA is TGTGCCAGCAGCCCACAGGGGCGGTACGAGCAGTACTTC.

A remark on this clonotype: This clone may be a read error of a much larger clone one base away. The chain carries TRBV10-3 and TRBJ2-1; the D gene is possibly TRBD1 (6 bases). Trimming left V 0 bases short and J 13 bases short, with 19 bases between. The CDR3 covers 15 residues. Germline V gives CDR1 ENHRY, CDR2 SYGVKD. CDR3 amino acids: CAISESQGWTETQFF. CDR3 DNA sequence: TGTGCCATCAGTGAGTCCCAGGGGTGGACGGAGACCCAGTTCTTC.

The V and J genes are TRBV5-1 and TRBJ1-2, with D tentatively TRBD1 (5 bases). Germline CDR1 SGHRS, CDR2 YFSETQ. Deletions cut 4 bases from V and 8 bases from J, with 12 bases between. The CDR3 loop spans 12 amino acids. This chain's CDR3 is CASSGDWGGYTF. The CDR3, as DNA: TGCGCCAGCAGCGGGGATTGGGGCGGCTACACCTTC.

In this sample, this clonotype turned up a few times. The V gene is TRBV7-8, the J gene TRBJ2-6, with TRBD2 matching 10 bases. The J segment lost 3 bases and the V segment lost 1 base, leaving 6 bases of the junction unmatched. Germline CDR1 reads SGHVS; CDR2 reads FQNEAQ. This CDR3 is built from 18 residues. The CDR3: CASSLDPSGRGGANVLTF. The CDR3 DNA is TGTGCCAGCAGCTTAGATCCTAGCGGGAGAGGTGGGGCCAACGTCCTGACTTTC.